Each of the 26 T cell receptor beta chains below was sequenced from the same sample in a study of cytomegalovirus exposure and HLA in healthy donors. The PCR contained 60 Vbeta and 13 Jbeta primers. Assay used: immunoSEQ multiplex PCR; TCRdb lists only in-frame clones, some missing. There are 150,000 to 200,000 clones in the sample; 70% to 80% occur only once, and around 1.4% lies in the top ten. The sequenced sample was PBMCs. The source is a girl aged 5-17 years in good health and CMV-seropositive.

The CDR3 loop is CASRRQDSGANVLTF. The CDR3 bases are TGTGCCAGCAGGAGACAGGACTCTGGGGCCAACGTCCTGACTTTC. The chain joins TRBV6-1 to TRBJ2-6, with a weak D call TRBD1 (6 bases). The germline CDR1 and CDR2 sequences are MNHNS and SASEGT. Trimming left V 6 bases short and J 0 bases short, with 9 bases between. The CDR3 is 15 amino acids.

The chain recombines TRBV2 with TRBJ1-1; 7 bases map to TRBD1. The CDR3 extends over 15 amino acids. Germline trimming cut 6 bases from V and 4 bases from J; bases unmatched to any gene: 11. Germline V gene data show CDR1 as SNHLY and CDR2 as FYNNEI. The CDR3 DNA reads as TGTGCCAGCAGAAGACAGAGGGGGCAAGGCACTGAAGCTTTCTTT. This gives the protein CASRRQRGQGTEAFF.

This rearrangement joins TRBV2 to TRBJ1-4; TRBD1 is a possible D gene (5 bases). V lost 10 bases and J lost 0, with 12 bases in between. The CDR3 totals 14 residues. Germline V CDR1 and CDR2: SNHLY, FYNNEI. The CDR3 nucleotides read TGTGCCACAGAGTCGGGGGCAACTAATGAAAAACTGTTTTTT. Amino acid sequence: CATESGATNEKLFF.

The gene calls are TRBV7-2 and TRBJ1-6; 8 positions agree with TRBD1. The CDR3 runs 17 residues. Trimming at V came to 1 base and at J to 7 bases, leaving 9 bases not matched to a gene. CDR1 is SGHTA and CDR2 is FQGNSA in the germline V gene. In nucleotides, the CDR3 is TGTGCCAGCAGCTTAGAGGGCTTAGGACAGGGAAATTCACCCCTCCACTTT. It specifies CASSLEGLGQGNSPLHF.

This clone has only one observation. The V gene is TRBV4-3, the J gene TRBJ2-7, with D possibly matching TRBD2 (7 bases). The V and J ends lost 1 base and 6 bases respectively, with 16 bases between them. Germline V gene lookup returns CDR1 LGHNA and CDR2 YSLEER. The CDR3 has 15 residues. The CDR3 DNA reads TGCGCCAGCAGCCAAGGTCGGGGGGCCGGTGCCGAGCAGTACTTC. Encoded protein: CASSQGRGAGAEQYF.

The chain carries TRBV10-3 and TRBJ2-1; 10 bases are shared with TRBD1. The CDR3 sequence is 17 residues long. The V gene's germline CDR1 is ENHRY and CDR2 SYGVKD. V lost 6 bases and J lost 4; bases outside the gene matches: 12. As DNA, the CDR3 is TGTGCCATCAGCGAGACAGGGGGCGCCTCCGGATACAATGAGCAGTTCTTC. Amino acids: CAISETGGASGYNEQFF.

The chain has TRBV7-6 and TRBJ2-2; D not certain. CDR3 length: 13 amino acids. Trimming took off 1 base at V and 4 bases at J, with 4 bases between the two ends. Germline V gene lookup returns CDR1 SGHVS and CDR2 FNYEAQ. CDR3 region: CASSLDITGELFF. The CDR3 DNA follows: TGTGCCAGCAGCTTAGACATCACCGGGGAGCTGTTTTTT. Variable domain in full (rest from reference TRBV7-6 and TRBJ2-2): GAGVSQSPRYKVTKRGQDVALRCDPISGHVSLYWYRQALGQGPEFLTYFNYEAQQDKSGLPNDRFSAERPEGSISTLTIQRTEQRDSAMYRCASSLDITGELFFGEGSRLTVL.

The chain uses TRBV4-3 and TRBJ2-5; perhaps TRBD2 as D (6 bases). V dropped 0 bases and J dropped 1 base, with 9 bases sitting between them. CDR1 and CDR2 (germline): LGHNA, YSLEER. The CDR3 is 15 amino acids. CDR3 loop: CASSQDLGGQETQYF. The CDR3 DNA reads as TGCGCCAGCAGCCAAGATCTCGGGGGCCAAGAGACCCAGTACTTC.

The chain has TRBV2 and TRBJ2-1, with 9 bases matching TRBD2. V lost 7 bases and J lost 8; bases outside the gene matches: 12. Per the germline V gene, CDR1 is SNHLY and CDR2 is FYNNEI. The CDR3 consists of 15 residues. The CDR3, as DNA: TGTGCCAGCACTACTCTTGGGCTAGCGGGGTATGAGCAGTTCTTC. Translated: CASTTLGLAGYEQFF.

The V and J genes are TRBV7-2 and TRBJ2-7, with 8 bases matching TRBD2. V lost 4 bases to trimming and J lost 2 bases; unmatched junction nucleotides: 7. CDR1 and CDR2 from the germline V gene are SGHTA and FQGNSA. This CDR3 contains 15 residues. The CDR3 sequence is CASSYSGATTYEQYF. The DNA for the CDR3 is TGTGCCAGCAGCTATAGCGGGGCCACTACCTACGAGCAGTACTTC.

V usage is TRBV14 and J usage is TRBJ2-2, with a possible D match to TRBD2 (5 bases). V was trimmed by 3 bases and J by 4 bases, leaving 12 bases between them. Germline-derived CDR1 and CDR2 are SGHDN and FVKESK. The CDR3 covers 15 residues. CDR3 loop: CASSQRASGTGELFF. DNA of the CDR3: TGTGCCAGCAGCCAGAGGGCGTCGGGCACCGGGGAGCTGTTTTTT.

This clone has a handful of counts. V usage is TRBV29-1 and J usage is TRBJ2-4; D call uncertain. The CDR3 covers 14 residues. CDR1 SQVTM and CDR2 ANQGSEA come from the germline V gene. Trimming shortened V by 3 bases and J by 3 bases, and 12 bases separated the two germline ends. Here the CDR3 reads CSVDPFQVKNIQYF. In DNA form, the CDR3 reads TGCAGCGTTGATCCTTTTCAGGTCAAAAACATTCAGTACTTC.

CDR3 protein: CASGATSGWSTEAFF. The DNA for the CDR3 is TGCGCCAGCGGCGCCACTTCCGGTTGGAGCACTGAAGCTTTCTTT. J is TRBJ1-1 and V is TRBV5-1; unclear D gene. This CDR3 is 15 amino acids long. The V and J ends lost 7 bases and 4 bases respectively, with 20 bases between them. CDR1 is SGHRS, CDR2 YFSETQ, per germline.

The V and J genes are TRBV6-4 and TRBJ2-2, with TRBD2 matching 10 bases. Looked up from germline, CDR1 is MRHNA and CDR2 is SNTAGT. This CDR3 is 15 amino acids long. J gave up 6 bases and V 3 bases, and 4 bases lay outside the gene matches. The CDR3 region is CASSDEAGGAGELFF. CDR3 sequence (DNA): TGTGCCAGCAGTGATGAAGCGGGGGGGGCCGGGGAGCTGTTTTTT.

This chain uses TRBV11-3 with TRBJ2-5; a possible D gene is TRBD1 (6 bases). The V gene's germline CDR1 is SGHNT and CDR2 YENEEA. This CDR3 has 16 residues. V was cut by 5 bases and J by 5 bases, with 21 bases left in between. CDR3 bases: TGTGCCAGCAGCCCAGGGGATAGCCTCCCTGGGGAGACCCAGTACTTC. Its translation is CASSPGDSLPGETQYF.

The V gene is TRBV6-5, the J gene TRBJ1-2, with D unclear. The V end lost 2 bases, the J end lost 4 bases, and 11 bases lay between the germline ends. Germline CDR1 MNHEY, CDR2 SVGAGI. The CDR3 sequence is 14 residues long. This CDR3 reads CASSYESVPYGYTF. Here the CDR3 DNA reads TGTGCCAGCAGTTACGAGAGTGTTCCCTATGGCTACACCTTC.

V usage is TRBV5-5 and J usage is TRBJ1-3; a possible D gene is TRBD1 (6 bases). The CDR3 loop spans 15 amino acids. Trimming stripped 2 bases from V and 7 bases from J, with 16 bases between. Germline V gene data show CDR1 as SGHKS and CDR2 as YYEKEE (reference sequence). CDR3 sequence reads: CASSFEQGVRNTIYF. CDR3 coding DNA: TGTGCCAGCAGCTTCGAACAGGGAGTGAGGAACACCATATATTTT.

The chain's CDR3 is CASSEWYNWGVGYNEQFF. Written as DNA, the CDR3 is TGTGCCAGCAGTGAATGGTACAACTGGGGGGTGGGCTACAATGAGCAGTTCTTC. The chain combines TRBV6-1 with TRBJ2-1; a weak D match, TRBD2 (6 bases). The CDR3 is made up of 18 amino acids. Per germline, CDR1 MNHNS and CDR2 SASEGT. The germline V and J ends were trimmed by 2 bases and 3 bases, with 20 bases remaining between them.

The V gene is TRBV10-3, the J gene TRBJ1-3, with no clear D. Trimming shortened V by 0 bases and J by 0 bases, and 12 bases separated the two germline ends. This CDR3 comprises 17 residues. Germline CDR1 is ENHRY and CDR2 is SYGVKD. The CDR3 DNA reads TGTGCCATCAGTGAGTCACCACAGAGCCGCTCTGGAAACACCATATATTTT. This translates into CAISESPQSRSGNTIYF.

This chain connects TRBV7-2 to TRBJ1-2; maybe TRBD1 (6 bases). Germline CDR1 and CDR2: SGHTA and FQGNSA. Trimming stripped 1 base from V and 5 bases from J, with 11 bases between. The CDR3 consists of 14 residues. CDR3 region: CASSLGAGDYGYTF. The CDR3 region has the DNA TGTGCCAGCAGCTTAGGGGCAGGGGATTATGGCTACACCTTC.

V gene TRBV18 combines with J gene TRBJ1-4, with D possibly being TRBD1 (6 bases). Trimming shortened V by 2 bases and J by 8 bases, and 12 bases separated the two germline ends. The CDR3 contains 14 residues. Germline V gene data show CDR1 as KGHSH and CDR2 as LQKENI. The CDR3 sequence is CASSPAGVNEKLFF. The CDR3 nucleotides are TGTGCCAGCTCACCAGCAGGGGTTAACGAAAAACTGTTTTTT.

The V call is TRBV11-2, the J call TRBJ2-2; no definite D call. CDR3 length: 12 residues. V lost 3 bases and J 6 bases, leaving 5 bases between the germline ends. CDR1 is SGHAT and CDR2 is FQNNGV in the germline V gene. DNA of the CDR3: TGTGCCAGCAGCTTGGCCTCCGGGGAGCTGTTTTTT. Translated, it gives CASSLASGELFF. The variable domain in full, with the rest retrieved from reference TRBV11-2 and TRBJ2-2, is EAGVAQSPRYKIIEKRQSVAFWCNPISGHATLYWYQQILGQGPKLLIQFQNNGVVDDSQLPKDRFSAERLKGVDSTLKIQPAKLEDSAVYLCASSLASGELFFGEGSRLTVL.

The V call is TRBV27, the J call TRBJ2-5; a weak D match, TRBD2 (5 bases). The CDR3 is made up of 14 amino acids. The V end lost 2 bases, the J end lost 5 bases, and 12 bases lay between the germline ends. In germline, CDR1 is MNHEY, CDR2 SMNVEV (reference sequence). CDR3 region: CASSLRGLYETQYF. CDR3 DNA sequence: TGTGCCAGCAGTTTAAGAGGGCTATATGAGACCCAGTACTTC.

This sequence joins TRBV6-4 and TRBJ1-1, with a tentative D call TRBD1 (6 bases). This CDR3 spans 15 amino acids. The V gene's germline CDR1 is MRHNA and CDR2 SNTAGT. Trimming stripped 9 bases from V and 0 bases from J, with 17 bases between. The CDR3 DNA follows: TGTGCCAGTATTTGGGGGCCCTACATGAACACTGAAGCTTTCTTT. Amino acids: CASIWGPYMNTEAFF.

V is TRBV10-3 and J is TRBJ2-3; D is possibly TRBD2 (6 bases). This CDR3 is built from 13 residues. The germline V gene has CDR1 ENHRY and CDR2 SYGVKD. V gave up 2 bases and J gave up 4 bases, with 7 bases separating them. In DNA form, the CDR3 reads TGTGCCATCAGTGAGGGGGAGGCAGATACGCAGTATTTT. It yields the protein CAISEGEADTQYF.

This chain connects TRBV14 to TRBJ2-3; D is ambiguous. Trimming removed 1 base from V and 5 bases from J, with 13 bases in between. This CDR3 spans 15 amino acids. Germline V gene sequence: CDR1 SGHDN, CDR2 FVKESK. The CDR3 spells CASSQGTVRGDTQYF. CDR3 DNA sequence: TGTGCCAGCAGCCAAGGAACGGTAAGAGGAGATACGCAGTATTTT.